This TCR beta chain derives from a study of Ad26.COV2.S vaccination and SARS-CoV-2 variants. Whole-study results and caveats: Placebo recipients trailed vaccine recipients in spike-specific TCR breadth. Vaccinated and placebo-treated recipients had similar non-spike TCR breadth. The TCR breadth and depth analyses may have understated or missed part of the total T cell responses.

Trimming left V 2 bases short and J 8 bases short, with 15 bases between. CDR3 length: 14 residues. Data came from immunoSEQ multiplex PCR; TCRdb stores just in-frame clones and leaves some out. This sample has hundreds of thousands of clones, with 88% found just once. The treatment denotes: 19 received Ad26.COV2.S at low or high dose, single or two shots; five or six received placebo; per-sample allocation not given. It was on day 63 after the first vaccine or placebo injection that samples were taken. About this clone itself: Its antigen is unidentified.

The V call is TRBV23-1, the J call TRBJ1-2; D call uncertain. TRBV23-1 is treated as an ORF (open reading frame) with a function not yet certain. The source material was peripheral blood, sampled in a trial of Ad26.COV2.S vaccine versus placebo. The clonotype originates from a person between 18 and 65 years old who received the Ad26.COV2.S COVID-19 vaccine or a placebo. CDR3 sequence: CASSQDEEPGGYTF. The CDR3 DNA is TGCGCCAGCAGTCAAGACGAGGAACCGGGCGGCTACACCTTC.